Listed below are T cell receptor beta chains from one sample, sequenced in a study of post-analysis software for immune sequencing data. TCRdb used MiXCR to reprocess the PCR reads, holding one entry per CDR3 protein. This sample yields more than 500,000 distinct CDR3 sequences, of which around 34% are seen a single time; 6% belongs to the top ten. What was sequenced was blood. The source is a girl under 18 with multiple sclerosis. The CDR3 runs from the conserved cysteine through the conserved F or W.

v_gene,j_gene,CDR3aa
TRBV15,TRBJ2-5,CATSRDLVGGPETQYF
TRBV5-1,TRBJ2-1,CASSLEGSYNEQFF
TRBV7-3,TRBJ2-3,CASSLILPPDTQYF
TRBV11-1,NA,CASSSLRDGAYEQYF
TRBV6-1,TRBJ2-2,CASRVESGIAGELFF
TRBV3-1,TRBJ1-1,CASSQIQGNTEAFF
TRBV14,TRBJ2-7,CASSQAYPGVFYEQYF
TRBV7-8,TRBJ1-4,CASSLEGAGEGEKLFF
TRBV10-3,NA,CAISRTGQDEQYF
TRBV27,TRBJ2-7,CASSLSRADYEQYF
TRBV5-5,TRBJ1-6,CASSLVQDSYNSPLHF
TRBV7-9,TRBJ2-3,CASLFRPSGPDTQYF
TRBV5-1,TRBJ2-1,CASSLATGPLEQFF
TRBV7-2,TRBJ2-7,CASSSRTGPYEQYF
TRBV12-3/TRBV12-4,TRBJ2-3,CASSFLPQGGDTQYF
TRBV11-2,TRBJ1-2,CASSLAGAGGGYTF
TRBV4-1,TRBJ1-2,CASGQDGTRVNYGYTF
TRBV6-5,TRBJ2-7,CASSPYSPQPYEQYF
TRBV7-3,TRBJ2-3,CASSLGGISTDTQYF
TRBV20-1,NA,CSARGVVGAYEQYF
TRBV7-2,TRBJ2-3,CASSSVEGLAALADTQYF
TRBV12-3/TRBV12-4,TRBJ1-1,CASNKGGTTEAFF
TRBV12-3/TRBV12-4,TRBJ1-6,CASSLYFGQYNSPLHF
TRBV6-4,TRBJ1-4,CASSDLRKNEKLFF
TRBV6-1,TRBJ2-7,CASSEAILYGEQYF
TRBV27,NA,CASSPLRSGARETQYF
TRBV7-6,TRBJ2-5,CASSLAPGQGSNEQYF